The source of this TCR beta chain is a study of beta chain features in type 1 diabetes. About the research overall: Patients were similar to healthy donors in age and gender (as well as in cell yields).

A note on this clone: Its specificity is not known.

Germline V gene data show CDR1 as SGHTA and CDR2 as FQGNSA. This CDR3 region has 15 residues. V was shortened by 5 bases and J by 1 base, with 15 bases between the two germline ends. Broader study findings: Insertions at VDJ junctions were less frequent in type 1 diabetes patients. These patients also deleted more nucleotides at the same junctions.

cDNA synthesis used the whole RNA isolate, giving expressed TCRB sequences. Sequencing used immunoSEQ multiplex PCR; TCRdb keeps in-frame clones, though not all of them. The table has about 150,000 clones, around 10% seen once; the top ten hold roughly 2%. Sequencing was performed on central memory CD4+ T cells from blood. This receptor was obtained from a man in his late teens or twenties in good health. The rearrangement uses TRBV7-2 and TRBJ2-7; D is perhaps TRBD2 (6 bases). DNA of the CDR3: TGTGCCAGCAGCCCCGGGGGTTACATATCCTACGAGCAGTACTTC. It yields the protein CASSPGGYISYEQYF.